What follows are 3 T cell receptor beta chains derived from one specimen sequenced in a study of blood T cells in healthy people across ages. A J-beta primer mix and a sample-barcoded 5' primer were used in a second PCR of about 7 to 12 cycles. In TCRdb, the 5' RACE reads were re-called with MiXCR into one record per CDR3 protein. This sample has 550,000 to 800,000 distinct CDR3 sequences, with around 21% found just once. The specimen sequenced was blood. These receptors were collected from a man between 65 and 85 years old in good health.

Written as DNA, the CDR3 is TGTGCCAGCACGGGGCAGGGCACTGAAGCTTTCTTT. As protein: CASTGQGTEAFF. V usage is TRBV3-1 and J usage is TRBJ1-1, with D maybe TRBD1 (5 bases). Germline assignment: CDR1 LGHDT and CDR2 YNNKEL (reference sequence). The CDR3 sequence is 12 residues long. V gave up 7 bases and J gave up 4 bases, with 10 bases separating them.

This clonotype was seen more than once but under ten times. This chain uses TRBV10-3 with TRBJ2-2; no clear D. The CDR3 extends over 16 amino acids. The V end was cut by 2 bases, the J end by 4 bases, with 14 bases between. CDR1 ENHRY and CDR2 SYGVKD come from the germline V gene. CDR3 coding DNA: TGTGCCATCAGTGAGGGCGGCTTCATAACCACCGGGGAGCTGTTTTTT. This codes for CAISEGGFITTGELFF.

CDR3 coding DNA: TGTGCCAGCAGCCAAGATGGGCGGCAGGTAACCTACAATGAGCAGTTCTTC. Translated: CASSQDGRQVTYNEQFF. The chain joins TRBV4-2 to TRBJ2-1; D is unresolved. Trimming pared 0 bases from V and 2 bases from J, leaving 14 bases between. This CDR3 has 17 residues. Per the germline V gene, CDR1 is LGHNA and CDR2 is YNFKEQ.